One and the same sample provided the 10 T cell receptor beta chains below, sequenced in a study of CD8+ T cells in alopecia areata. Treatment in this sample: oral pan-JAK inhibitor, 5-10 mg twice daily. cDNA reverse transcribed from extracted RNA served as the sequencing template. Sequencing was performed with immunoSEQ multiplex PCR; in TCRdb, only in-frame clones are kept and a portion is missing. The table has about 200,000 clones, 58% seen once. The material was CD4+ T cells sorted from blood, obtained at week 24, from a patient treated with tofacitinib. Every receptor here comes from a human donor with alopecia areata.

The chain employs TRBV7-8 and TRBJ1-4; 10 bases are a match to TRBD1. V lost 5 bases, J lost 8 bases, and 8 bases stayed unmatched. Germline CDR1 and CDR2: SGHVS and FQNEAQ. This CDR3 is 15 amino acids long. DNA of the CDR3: TGTGCCAGCAGCCCGTGGGACAGGGGTGGGGAAAAACTGTTTTTT. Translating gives CASSPWDRGGEKLFF.

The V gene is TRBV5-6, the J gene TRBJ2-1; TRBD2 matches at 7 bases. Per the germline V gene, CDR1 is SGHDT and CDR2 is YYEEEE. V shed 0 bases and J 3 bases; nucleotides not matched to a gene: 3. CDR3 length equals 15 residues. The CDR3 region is CASSLGRELYNEQFF. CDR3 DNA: TGTGCCAGCAGCTTGGGGCGGGAGCTCTACAATGAGCAGTTCTTC.

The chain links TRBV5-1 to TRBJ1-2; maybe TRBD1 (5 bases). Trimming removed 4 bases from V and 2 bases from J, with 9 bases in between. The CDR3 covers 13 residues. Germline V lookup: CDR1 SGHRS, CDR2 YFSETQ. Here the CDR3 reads CASSPDTNYGYTF. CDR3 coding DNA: TGCGCCAGCAGCCCGGACACCAACTATGGCTACACCTTC.

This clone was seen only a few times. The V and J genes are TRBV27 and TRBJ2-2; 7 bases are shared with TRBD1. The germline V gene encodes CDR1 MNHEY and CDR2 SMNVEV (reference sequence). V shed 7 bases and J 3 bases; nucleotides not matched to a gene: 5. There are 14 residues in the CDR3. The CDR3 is CASNRGTHTGELFF. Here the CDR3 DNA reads TGTGCCAGCAACAGGGGCACTCACACCGGGGAGCTGTTTTTT.

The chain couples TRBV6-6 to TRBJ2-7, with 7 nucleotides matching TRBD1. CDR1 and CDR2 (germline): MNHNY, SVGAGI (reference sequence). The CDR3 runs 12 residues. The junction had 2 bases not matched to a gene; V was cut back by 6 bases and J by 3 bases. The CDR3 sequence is CASSNRGYEQYF. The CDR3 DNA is TGTGCCAGCAGCAACAGGGGCTACGAGCAGTACTTC.

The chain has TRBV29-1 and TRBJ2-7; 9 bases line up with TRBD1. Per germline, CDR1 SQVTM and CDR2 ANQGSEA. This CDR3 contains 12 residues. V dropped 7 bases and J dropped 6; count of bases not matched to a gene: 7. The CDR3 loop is CSAGTGWSEQYF. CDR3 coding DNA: TGCAGCGCCGGGACAGGGTGGTCCGAGCAGTACTTC.

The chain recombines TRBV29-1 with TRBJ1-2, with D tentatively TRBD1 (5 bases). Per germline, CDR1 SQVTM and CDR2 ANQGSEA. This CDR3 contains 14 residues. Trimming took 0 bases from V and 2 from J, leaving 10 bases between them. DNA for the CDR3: TGCAGCGTTGAAGATTGGACACCCAACTATGGCTACACCTTC. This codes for CSVEDWTPNYGYTF.

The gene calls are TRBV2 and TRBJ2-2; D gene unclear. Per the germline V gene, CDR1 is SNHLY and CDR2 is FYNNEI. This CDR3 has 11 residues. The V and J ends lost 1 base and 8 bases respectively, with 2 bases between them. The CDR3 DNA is TGTGCCAGCAGTGAAGAAGGGGAGCTGTTTTTT. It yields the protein CASSEEGELFF.

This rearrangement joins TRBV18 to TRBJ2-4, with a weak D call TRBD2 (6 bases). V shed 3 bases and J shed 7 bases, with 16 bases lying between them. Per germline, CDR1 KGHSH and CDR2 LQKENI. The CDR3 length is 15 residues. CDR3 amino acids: CASSPQGGGRNIQYF. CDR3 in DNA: TGTGCCAGCTCACCTCAGGGAGGTGGACGGAACATTCAGTACTTC.

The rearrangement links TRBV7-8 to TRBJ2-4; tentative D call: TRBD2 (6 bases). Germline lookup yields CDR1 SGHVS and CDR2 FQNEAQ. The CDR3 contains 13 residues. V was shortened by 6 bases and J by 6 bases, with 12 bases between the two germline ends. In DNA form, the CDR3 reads TGTGCCAGCAGTTTGGAGGGGACAAACATTCAGTACTTC. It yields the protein CASSLEGTNIQYF.